The T cell receptor beta chain described here comes from a study of control samples from healthy donors and cancer patients. The data were produced by immunoSEQ multiplex PCR, yet TCRdb's version contains in-frame clones alone and is incomplete. The sample lists about 120,000 clones; over 90% were seen once. Germline CDR1 and CDR2: KGHSH and LQKENI. CDR3 length: 16 residues. The V end lost 4 bases, the J end lost 0 bases, and 12 bases lay between the germline ends. V and J are TRBV18 and TRBJ1-4; no clear D. Sequenced sample: blood. This sequence originates from a man aged 30 to 45 in good health. The CDR3 nucleotides are TGTGCCAGCTCACTCCACCGGCCTGCAACTAATGAAAAACTGTTTTTT. This encodes CASSLHRPATNEKLFF.